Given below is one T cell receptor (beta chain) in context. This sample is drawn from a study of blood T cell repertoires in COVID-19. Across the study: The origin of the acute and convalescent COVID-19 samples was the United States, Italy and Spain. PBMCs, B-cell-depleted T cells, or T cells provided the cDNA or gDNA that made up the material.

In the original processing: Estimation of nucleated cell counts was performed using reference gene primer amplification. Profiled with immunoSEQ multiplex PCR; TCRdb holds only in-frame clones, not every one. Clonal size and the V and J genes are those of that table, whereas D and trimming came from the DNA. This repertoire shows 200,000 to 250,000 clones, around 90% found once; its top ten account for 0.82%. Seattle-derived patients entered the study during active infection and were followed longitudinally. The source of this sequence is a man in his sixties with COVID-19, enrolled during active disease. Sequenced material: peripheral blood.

CDR3 amino acids: CASSVSGNTEAFF. CDR3 sequence (DNA): TGTGCCAGCAGTGTGTCGGGAAACACTGAAGCTTTCTTT. The J gene is TRBJ1-1, the V gene TRBV6-4; D gene ambiguous. Germline CDR1 MRHNA, CDR2 SNTAGT. The V and J ends lost 4 bases and 2 bases respectively, with 8 bases between them. The CDR3 consists of 13 residues.